The next 8 T cell receptor beta chains were all read from a single sample in a study of blood T cell repertoires in COVID-19. Only in-frame clones appear in the TCRdb table, and some are missing; sequencing was by immunoSEQ multiplex PCR. This table has about 52,000 clones, 65% to 85% appearing once. Sequencing was performed on peripheral blood. The receptors come from a man older than 75 with COVID-19, enrolled during active disease.

The rearrangement links TRBV19 to TRBJ1-6; 9 bases map to TRBD1. This CDR3 spans 15 amino acids. Per germline, CDR1 LNHDA and CDR2 SQIVND (reference sequence). V was clipped by 4 bases and J by 6 bases; unmatched bases: 4. This CDR3 reads CASSTDRGSNSPLHF. The CDR3, as DNA: TGTGCCAGTAGTACGGACAGGGGATCTAATTCACCCCTCCACTTT.

The chain carries TRBV27 and TRBJ1-4, with D perhaps TRBD1 (6 bases). Germline V CDR1 and CDR2: MNHEY, SMNVEV (reference sequence). The CDR3 length is 14 residues. V gave up 2 bases and J gave up 12 bases, with 16 bases separating them. CDR3 amino acids: CASSLTYRVGELFF. The CDR3 nucleotides read TGTGCCAGCAGTTTAACGTACAGGGTTGGTGAACTGTTTTTT.

V is TRBV5-6 and J is TRBJ2-2; 7 bases are shared with TRBD1. The V and J ends lost 5 bases and 3 bases, in that order; junction bases with no gene match: 4. This CDR3 region has 14 residues. Germline CDR1 SGHDT, CDR2 YYEEEE. The CDR3 loop reads CASRQGFYTGELFF. The DNA for the CDR3 is TGTGCCAGCAGACAGGGGTTCTACACCGGGGAGCTGTTTTTT.

The chain couples TRBV5-6 to TRBJ1-1; the D is unclear. Germline CDR1 SGHDT, CDR2 YYEEEE. The CDR3 runs to 14 residues. V shed 0 bases and J shed 1 base, with 7 bases lying between them. CDR3 DNA sequence: TGTGCCAGCAGCTTGGGTCAACAGAACACTGAAGCTTTCTTT. Protein product: CASSLGQQNTEAFF.

This chain connects TRBV27 to TRBJ1-2; 10 bases agree with TRBD1. The CDR3 runs to 12 residues. The V gene's germline CDR1 is MNHEY and CDR2 SMNVEV (reference sequence). V trimming: 6 bases; J trimming: 6 bases; junction bases outside the gene matches: 1. In DNA, the CDR3 is TGTGCCAGCAGAGGGACAGGGGATGGCTACACCTTC. This translates into CASRGTGDGYTF.

The genes are TRBV10-3 and TRBJ1-1, with TRBD1 matching 9 bases. In germline, CDR1 is ENHRY, CDR2 SYGVKD. The CDR3 length is 19 residues. V lost 2 bases to trimming and J lost 3 bases; unmatched junction nucleotides: 16. Written as DNA, the CDR3 is TGTGCCATCAGTGAGGGGCCCCCATCCGGGACAGGGTTGTACACTGAAGCTTTCTTT. This sequence encodes CAISEGPPSGTGLYTEAFF.

This clone turned up a few times. The chain has TRBV4-3 and TRBJ2-1; 7 bases line up with TRBD1. This CDR3 is built from 18 residues. Germline CDR1 and CDR2: LGHNA and YSLEER. V trimming: 0 bases; J trimming: 4 bases; junction bases outside the gene matches: 12. Here the CDR3 DNA reads TGCGCCAGCAGCCAAGAGGGGCGTTCTGGGACAGCTTACAATGAGCAGTTCTTC. This codes for CASSQEGRSGTAYNEQFF.

This rearrangement joins TRBV7-2 to TRBJ1-3; possibly TRBD1 for D (5 bases). The V end was cut by 0 bases, the J end by 4 bases, with 10 bases between. There are 15 residues in the CDR3. Germline V gives CDR1 SGHTA, CDR2 FQGNSA. CDR3 region: CASSLAAGGGNTIYF. CDR3 in DNA: TGTGCCAGCAGCTTAGCTGCTGGGGGGGGAAACACCATATATTTT.